The 10 T cell receptor beta chains presented below share a single source sample, sequenced in a study of T cells after yellow fever vaccination. TCRdb re-called the 5' RACE reads through MiXCR, storing one row per CDR3 protein. The repertoire holds more than 55,000 distinct CDR3 sequences, with 6% to 7.5% as singletons. Sample: CD8+ T cells sorted from PBMCs, taken 15 days after the yellow fever booster vaccination. The receptors originated from a man aged 25 to 40 who received the YFV17D yellow fever vaccine.

This clonotype was seen repeatedly, ten times or more. The chain couples TRBV29-1 to TRBJ2-1; TRBD2 aligns across 12 bases. V lost 8 bases, J lost 6 bases, and 5 bases stayed unmatched. This CDR3 has 13 amino acids. Germline V gene data show CDR1 as SQVTM and CDR2 as ANQGSEA. CDR3 in amino acids: CSPWTSGTNEQFF. The CDR3, as DNA: TGCAGCCCTTGGACTAGCGGGACCAATGAGCAGTTCTTC.

This clonotype was seen many times. This rearrangement joins TRBV2 to TRBJ1-2, with D unresolved. Trimming took 3 bases from V and 3 from J, leaving 11 bases between them. The CDR3 runs to 14 residues. Per germline, CDR1 SNHLY and CDR2 FYNNEI. Here the CDR3 reads CASSDTYRDYGYTF. In nucleotides, the CDR3 is TGTGCCAGCAGTGATACTTACAGAGACTATGGCTACACCTTC.

This clonotype was counted at least ten times. This chain connects TRBV27 to TRBJ1-6, with 9 bases aligning to TRBD1. Germline V gene lookup returns CDR1 MNHEY and CDR2 SMNVEV (reference sequence). The CDR3 is 14 residues long. J was trimmed by 9 bases and V by 6 bases; bases with no gene match: 6. CDR3 loop: CASRPGTGLSPLHF. The CDR3 nucleotides read TGTGCCAGCAGGCCCGGGACAGGGCTTTCACCCCTCCACTTT.

This clonotype has ten or more counts. The CDR3 is CASSSRDRLYEQYF. DNA for the CDR3: TGTGCCAGCAGCTCTAGGGACAGGCTCTACGAGCAGTACTTC. The chain joins TRBV7-2 to TRBJ2-7; 8 bases match TRBD1. The germline gives CDR1 SGHTA, CDR2 FQGNSA. J gave up 3 bases and V 4 bases, and 5 bases lay outside the gene matches. The CDR3 consists of 14 residues.

This clonotype has ten or more counts. This chain connects TRBV24-1 to TRBJ1-1, with D possibly being TRBD1 (6 bases). Trimming cost V 5 bases and J 7 bases, with 13 bases left between them. The germline V gene encodes CDR1 KGHDR and CDR2 SFDVKD. This CDR3 contains 13 residues. CDR3 sequence (DNA): TGTGCCACCAGTGTATCCGGGGGCGGTGAAGCTTTCTTT. Its protein is CATSVSGGGEAFF.

The table lists this clonotype with many counts. This chain connects TRBV23-1 to TRBJ2-6; no reliable D call. TRBV23-1 counts as an open reading frame of uncertain function. The germline V and J ends were trimmed by 3 bases and 0 bases, with 9 bases remaining between them. The CDR3 runs to 16 residues. As DNA, the CDR3 is TGCGCCAGCAGTCACCTAGGGAACTCTGGGGCCAACGTCCTGACTTTC. Encoded protein: CASSHLGNSGANVLTF.

This clonotype was seen at least ten times. The chain carries TRBV29-1 and TRBJ2-7, with a tentative D call TRBD2 (5 bases). The CDR3 runs to 11 residues. The ends were cut back, 4 bases at V and 5 bases at J, with 9 bases in the middle. The V gene's germline CDR1 is SQVTM and CDR2 ANQGSEA. In DNA, the CDR3 is TGCAGCGTTGGTGCCGGGAACGAGCAGTACTTC. It encodes CSVGAGNEQYF.

This clonotype was observed many times. CDR3 residues: CASSRTPTNEKLFF. CDR3 nucleotides: TGTGCCAGCTCCCGTACCCCAACTAATGAAAAACTGTTTTTT. The chain recombines TRBV12-3 or TRBV12-4 with TRBJ1-4; D remains unclear. CDR3 length: 14 residues. Trimming took 8 bases from V and 0 from J, leaving 10 bases between them.

This clonotype has a handful of counts. The chain combines TRBV19 with TRBJ2-2; D is perhaps TRBD2 (5 bases). Germline V gene lookup returns CDR1 LNHDA and CDR2 SQIVND (reference sequence). The CDR3 is 13 residues long. The V gene lost 3 bases and the J gene lost 6 bases, with 8 bases spanning the gap. CDR3 bases: TGTGCCAGTAGTATCCCGCGGGCCGGGGAGCTGTTTTTT. Residues: CASSIPRAGELFF. Combining the CDR3 with reference TRBV19 and TRBJ2-2 gives the whole variable domain DGGITQSPKYLFRKEGQNVTLSCEQNLNHDAMYWYRQDPGQGLRLIYYSQIVNDFQKGDIAEGYSVSREKKESFPLTVTSAQKNPTAFYLCASSIPRAGELFFGEGSRLTVL.

The genes are TRBV6-5 and TRBJ2-7; 13 nucleotides align to TRBD2. J was trimmed by 4 bases and V by 2 bases; bases with no gene match: 2. Germline assignment: CDR1 MNHEY and CDR2 SVGAGI. The CDR3 extends over 15 amino acids. Here the CDR3 reads CASSYGTSGTYEQYF. Here the CDR3 DNA reads TGTGCCAGCAGTTACGGGACTAGCGGGACATACGAGCAGTACTTC.